This TCR beta chain appears in the sequencing data of a study of T cell responses to AZD1222 COVID-19 vaccine (dated by TCRdb to the early 2020s). Broadly, across the study: AZD1222 recipients whose second dose came at about 4 weeks and those whose second dose came at about 12 weeks were combined into one group, since spike-specific TCR depth and breadth did not differ between the two schedules. TCR sequencing covered 230 to 250 trial participants: around 210 given two doses of AZD1222 and 26 given two doses of MenACWY control vaccine. Trial participants were enrolled by age into 18-55, 56-69 and 70-plus year subgroups, with around 150, 28 and 57 TCR-sequenced participants respectively.

The time point label, as the study defines it: baseline before first vaccination. Vaccinee samples came from UK trials COV001 and COV002, including a single-blind randomized controlled phase 2/3 trial of AZD1222 (ChAdOx1 nCoV-19) in healthy adults. For TCRbeta chain sequencing, PBMC samples were collected from trial participants at day 0 and at day 28 after the second dose. Study-wide findings and limitations: In the small 56-69-year group, the increase in depth fell short of significance, most likely because of low power. Epitopes outside the regions mutated in the B.1.351 and B.1.1.7 variants were reportedly recognized by nearly half of the unique spike-specific TCRs. Conclusions about previously exposed vaccinees are limited, since just a handful of AZD1222 recipients were seropositive for SARS-CoV-2 at baseline. Participants were mostly white British, with more females than males. The authors suggested clonal diversity may have been underestimated. After two AZD1222 doses, spike-specific TCR breadth and depth were significantly higher than at day 0 and than in MenACWY recipients. Vaccine-associated CD4 TCRs spanned the whole spike protein, with dominant responses in regions 160-218 and 743-854. No day 14 peak-response samples were available, so repertoires were characterized only after the peak T cell response.

The germline V gene encodes CDR1 LNHDA and CDR2 SQIVND (reference sequence). V lost 3 bases and J lost 9 bases; the stretch between them is 15 bases long. From its cysteine to its phenylalanine, the CDR3 spans 14 amino acids. The kept DNA is CDR3 alone, 42 bases in frame from the first base. The CDR3 regions of human TCRbeta chains were analyzed by immunosequencing. As for the authors' bioinformatics: Repertoire TCRs were checked for matches against a reference library of SARS-CoV-2-specific TCRs that had been generated using the MIRA antigen-specificity platform. Breadth was defined as the fraction of unique TCRs that were SARS-CoV-2-associated, and depth was defined as the fraction of total T cells that were SARS-CoV-2-associated. Using the MIRA data, each spike-specific TCR was mapped to the spike region that the TCR reacts to and placed in a CD4 or CD8 class. Log10-transformed breadth and depth values were compared by one-way ANOVA with Sidak's multiple comparisons tests. What TCRdb holds here is the immuneACCESS table cut down to in-frame rearrangements. Part of the clones is not present; checked against another copy, under half of the missing clones reflect an unresolved V gene, and the others are unexplained. The V and J calls and clone size are taken from that table; D and trimming were inferred from the DNA. This sample gives 110,000 to 150,000 clones in total; about 93% of them show up just once. Just over 5% of the sample is taken by the ten largest.

Worth noting for this clone: What this receptor recognizes is not known. No base-level quality is on record; no much larger clone is a single base apart.

The V and J segments used are TRBV19 and TRBJ1-5; too little of a D gene remains to name it. This sample comprised peripheral blood, obtained on day 0 of AZD1222 vaccination. The TCR was taken from an adult in good health. The CDR3 reads CASSILADERPQHF. The sequenced DNA is TGTGCCAGTAGTATTTTGGCAGACGAACGGCCCCAGCATTTT. The full variable domain, completed from the reference TRBV19 and TRBJ1-5 proteins outside the CDR3, reads DGGITQSPKYLFRKEGQNVTLSCEQNLNHDAMYWYRQDPGQGLRLIYYSQIVNDFQKGDIAEGYSVSREKKESFPLTVTSAQKNPTAFYLCASSILADERPQHFGDGTRLSIL.